The 23 T cell receptor beta chains presented below share a single source sample, sequenced in a study of tumor-infiltrating lymphocytes in primary liver carcinoma. Germline DNA was also extracted, and blood RNA derived from unsorted whole blood. From roughly 0.5 ug total RNA, TCR beta cDNA was generated with a primer in the constant region. Three nested multiplex PCR rounds, a slightly modified ARM-PCR, produced the libraries for TCR beta. It was with TRBV1-TRBV30 forward primers and a C-beta reverse primer that the first two PCR rounds were run, at about 10 cycles each. Using its own MiXCR run on the multiplex PCR reads, TCRdb lists one record per CDR3 protein. The profile shows about 300,000 distinct CDR3 sequences, 65% of them singletons. The sequenced sample was peripheral blood. The receptor set was obtained from a man in his forties with primary liver carcinoma and hepatitis B virus infection.

Points on this clonotype: This sequence may be a read error, since a much larger clone differs from it by one base. The chain links TRBV5-4 to TRBJ2-1; 7 positions agree with TRBD1. Trimming at V came to 0 bases and at J to 4 bases, leaving 4 bases not matched to a gene. CDR1 and CDR2 from the germline V gene are SGHNT and YYREEE (reference sequence). The CDR3 is 15 residues long. CDR3 bases: TGTGCCAGCAGCTTGGAGGGGGCGCCGTACAATGAGCAGTTCTTC. Amino acids: CASSLEGAPYNEQFF.

The table lists this clonotype with many counts. This sequence joins TRBV12-3 or TRBV12-4 and TRBJ1-2; D gene uncertain. The V end was cut by 6 bases, the J end by 6 bases, with 17 bases between. The CDR3 sequence is 14 residues long. The DNA of the CDR3 is TGTGCCAGCAGGAATCCTAGCTTTTGGGATGGCTACACCTTC. Amino acids: CASRNPSFWDGYTF.

As to this clonotype: A read error may explain this, as a much larger clone is one base away. The V and J genes are TRBV11-1 and TRBJ2-3, with 8 nucleotides matching TRBD2. CDR1 is SGHAT and CDR2 is FQDESV in the germline V gene (reference sequence). Losses at the gene ends were 3 bases for V and 8 bases for J; bases not matched to a gene: 10. This CDR3 has 15 residues. DNA of the CDR3: TGTGCCAGCAGCTTGAGTGCGGGAGGAGGGGGTACGCAGTATTTT. It is translated as CASSLSAGGGGTQYF.

Ten or more counts support this clonotype. The rearrangement uses TRBV29-1 and TRBJ1-3; perhaps TRBD1 as D (6 bases). The CDR3 contains 15 residues. CDR1 is SQVTM, CDR2 ANQGSEA, per germline. Trimming pared 7 bases from V and 4 bases from J, leaving 20 bases between. The CDR3 loop reads CSAEDPGARGNTIYF. Written as DNA, the CDR3 is TGCAGCGCAGAGGATCCAGGGGCTCGGGGAAACACCATATATTTT.

On this clonotype itself: Given a much more abundant clone one base away, this may be a read error. A read error is likely, as this CDR3 ends without the conserved phenylalanine or tryptophan. The CDR3: CASSQDRGDLLSLAFS. CDR3 DNA: TGCGCCAGCAGCCAAGATCGAGGGGACCTTTTGTCCTTGGCTTTCTCT. V usage is TRBV4-2 and J usage is TRBJ1-1, with a weak D call TRBD1 (5 bases). Germline lookup yields CDR1 LGHNA and CDR2 YNFKEQ. This CDR3 contains 16 residues.

This sequence joins TRBV13 and TRBJ2-1, with TRBD2 as a possible D gene (5 bases). Germline CDR1 is PRHDT and CDR2 is FYEKMQ (reference sequence). The CDR3 has 16 amino acids. Trimming shortened V by 4 bases and J by 0 bases, and 13 bases separated the two germline ends. The CDR3 region is CASSSYLASSYNEQFF. In DNA form, the CDR3 reads TGTGCCAGCAGCTCCTATTTAGCGAGCTCCTACAATGAGCAGTTCTTC.

This clonotype was recorded once. This clone may be a read error of a much larger clone one base away. The chain links TRBV12-3 or TRBV12-4 to TRBJ1-5, with TRBD1 identical over 7 bases. The CDR3 totals 13 residues. The CDR3 nucleotides are TGTGCCAGCGTAGGAGGGGGCAATCGGCCCCAGCATTTT. It yields the protein CASVGGGNRPQHF.

This clonotype was picked up many times. V and J are TRBV28 and TRBJ2-2; D might be TRBD2 (6 bases). Germline V gives CDR1 MDHEN, CDR2 SYDVKM. V was cut by 7 bases and J by 1 base, with 13 bases left in between. The CDR3 is made up of 15 amino acids. The CDR3 DNA is TGTGCCAGCAAGGATGCGGGACTGAACACCGGGGAGCTGTTTTTT. It translates to CASKDAGLNTGELFF.

Worth noting for this clonotype: A much larger clone is a single base away; this may be a read error. This chain joins TRBV10-3 and TRBJ2-3; tentative D call: TRBD2 (5 bases). Between the trimmed V and J ends, which lost 4 bases and 6 bases, there was a span of 14 bases. Germline V gene lookup returns CDR1 ENHRY and CDR2 SYGVKD. This CDR3 is 14 amino acids long. The chain's CDR3 is CAISGSERGDTQYF. The CDR3 coding sequence is TGTGCCATCAGTGGTAGCGAGAGAGGGGATACGCAGTATTTT.

The rearrangement joins TRBV5-1 to TRBJ2-3; D is ambiguous. The CDR3 is 15 amino acids. Trimming removed 7 bases from V and 4 bases from J, with 19 bases in between. The germline gives CDR1 SGHRS, CDR2 YFSETQ. In DNA, the CDR3 is TGCGCCAGCGGCCGAGACGGAGAAGGAGCAGATACGCAGTATTTT. Translation: CASGRDGEGADTQYF.

This clonotype came up once. Possible read error: a much larger clone is one base away. Without the conserved terminal phenylalanine or tryptophan, this CDR3 likely stems from a read error. The chain recombines TRBV10-2 with TRBJ2-5; 7 bases map to TRBD2. Germline CDR1 is WSHSY and CDR2 is SAAADI. The junction had 13 bases not matched to a gene; V was cut back by 4 bases and J by 5 bases. The CDR3 extends over 16 amino acids. CDR3 protein: CASSALRGSGTETQYL. CDR3 coding DNA: TGCGCCAGCAGTGCACTTCGCGGGAGCGGGACTGAGACCCAGTACCTC.

The J gene is TRBJ2-3, the V gene TRBV5-4, with 7 bases aligning to TRBD2. In germline, CDR1 is SGHNT, CDR2 YYREEE (reference sequence). With V trimmed by 4 bases and J by 5 bases, 10 bases remained unmatched. This CDR3 comprises 15 residues. The DNA of the CDR3 is TGTGCCAGCAGCGGGAGGGCAGGAGGCATAGATACGCAGTATTTT. Translation: CASSGRAGGIDTQYF.

This chain's CDR3 is CASSLGTLLSEQYF. CDR3 nucleotides: TGTGCCAGCAGCTTGGGGACTCTCCTCAGCGAGCAGTACTTC. The chain carries TRBV7-9 and TRBJ2-7, with D possibly being TRBD2 (6 bases). Trimming cost V 3 bases and J 6 bases, with 15 bases left between them. This CDR3 is built from 14 residues. Germline CDR1 is SEHNR and CDR2 is FQNEAQ (reference sequence).

Turning to this clonotype: Just one base apart from a much larger clone, this may be a read error. The CDR3 spells CSVGQGAGGNEQFF. As DNA, the CDR3 is TGCAGCGTGGGACAGGGGGCAGGTGGGAATGAGCAGTTCTTC. The rearrangement uses TRBV29-1 and TRBJ2-1; 12 bases align to TRBD1. Trimming removed 6 bases from V and 7 bases from J; junction bases left unmatched: 7. Germline values: CDR1 SQVTM, CDR2 ANQGSEA. This CDR3 region has 14 residues.

V is TRBV12-3 or TRBV12-4 and J is TRBJ2-1; the D gene is possibly TRBD2 (6 bases). The CDR3 contains 15 residues. Trimming shortened V by 5 bases and J by 8 bases, and 19 bases separated the two germline ends. In nucleotides, the CDR3 is TGTGCCAGCAGTGGGAGCAGGAGGGCCAGGTATGAGCAGTTCTTC. Amino acid sequence: CASSGSRRARYEQFF.

Points on this clonotype: A clone one base away is much larger, so this may be a read error. The chain carries TRBV6-5 and TRBJ2-1, with D maybe TRBD2 (6 bases). The CDR3 spans 14 residues. Germline CDR1 and CDR2: MNHEY and SVGAGI. CDR3 protein: CVSSRDFRLNEQFF. The CDR3 nucleotides read TGTGTCAGCAGCCGGGACTTCAGGCTAAATGAGCAGTTCTTC.

As regards this clonotype: The junction shows a germline mismatch at one end, possibly a read error. This sequence joins TRBV28 and TRBJ1-5; D not resolved. CDR3 length equals 15 residues. Germline lookup yields CDR1 MDHEN and CDR2 SYDVKM. This chain's CDR3 is CASSSTDYSNQSQHF. In nucleotides, the CDR3 is TGTGCCAGCAGTTCTACGGATTATAGCAATCAGTCCCAGCATTTT.

This rearrangement joins TRBV28 to TRBJ1-4; TRBD1 is a possible D gene (6 bases). The germline gives CDR1 MDHEN, CDR2 SYDVKM. Trimming left V 3 bases short and J 7 bases short, with 9 bases between. CDR3 length: 13 amino acids. The CDR3 sequence: CASSFGGREKLFF. The DNA for the CDR3 is TGTGCCAGCAGTTTTGGGGGGCGTGAAAAACTGTTTTTT.

Concerning this clonotype itself: This CDR3 is missing its conserved last phenylalanine or tryptophan, likely due to a read error. The CDR3 protein is CANSGVHQQPQHS. The CDR3 nucleotides read TGTGCCAACAGTGGGGTCCACCAACAGCCCCAGCATTCT. The chain links TRBV6-2 or TRBV6-3 to TRBJ1-5; no reliable D call. The CDR3 is made up of 13 amino acids. From germline, CDR1 is MNHEY and CDR2 SVGEGT.

This clonotype was detected ten times or more. V usage is TRBV12-3 or TRBV12-4 and J usage is TRBJ2-7; 8 bases align to TRBD2. The length of the CDR3 is 15 residues. V shed 6 bases, J shed 3 bases, and the junction held 10 bases outside the gene matches. The CDR3 region has the DNA TGTGCCAGCAGCCGCGCCGGGAGCGGGAGCTACGAGCAGTACTTC. Translated, it gives CASSRAGSGSYEQYF.

Of note for this clonotype: A much larger clone sits a single nucleotide away, making a read error possible. J is TRBJ1-5 and V is TRBV6-1; D is undetermined. This CDR3 region has 11 residues. Germline values: CDR1 MNHNS, CDR2 SASEGT. The CDR3 DNA reads TGTACCAGCAGTGCCAGTCGGCCCCAGCATTTT. It is translated as CTSSASRPQHF.

This rearrangement joins TRBV4-1 to TRBJ2-3, with a possible D match to TRBD2 (6 bases). The CDR3 loop spans 18 amino acids. Germline V CDR1 and CDR2: MGHRA, YSYEKL. Trimming cost V 4 bases and J 0 bases, with 20 bases left between them. Here the CDR3 reads CASSLQVTNGGSTDTQYF. CDR3 sequence (DNA): TGCGCCAGCAGCCTTCAGGTCACTAACGGGGGAAGCACAGATACGCAGTATTTT.

Details on this clonotype: It may be a read error: a sequence one base away is much more abundant. The V and J genes are TRBV4-3 and TRBJ1-5; possibly TRBD1 for D (5 bases). The CDR3 spans 15 residues. Germline values: CDR1 LGHNA, CDR2 YSLEER. CDR3 amino acids: CVSSQDSRGNQPQHF. The CDR3 nucleotides are TGCGTCAGCAGCCAAGACAGTAGGGGCAATCAGCCCCAGCATTTT.